Each of the 31 T cell receptor beta chains below was sequenced from the same sample in a study of T cell responses to AZD1222 COVID-19 vaccine. Data came from immunoSEQ multiplex PCR; TCRdb stores just in-frame clones and leaves some out. The sample includes 100,000 to 150,000 clones, over 75% seen only once; the top ten take approximately 1.5%. The sample was peripheral blood, taken on day 0 of AZD1222 vaccination. The receptors were sampled from an adult in good health.

The V call is TRBV5-1, the J call TRBJ2-5, with D perhaps given as TRBD1 or TRBD2 (5 bases each). This CDR3 spans 15 amino acids. V was cut by 1 base and J by 0 bases, with 10 bases left in between. Germline loops: CDR1 SGHRS, CDR2 YFSETQ. The CDR3 DNA reads TGCGCCAGCAGCTTGTCCGGGGCATACCAAGAGACCCAGTACTTC. As protein: CASSLSGAYQETQYF.

This chain uses TRBV21-1 with TRBJ1-1. TRBV21-1 constitutes a pseudogene. CDR3 size: 12 residues. CDR3 DNA: TGTGCCAGCGTCGCAGGGAGGACTGAAGCTTTCTTT. Its protein is CASVAGRTEAFF.

The gene calls are TRBV28 and TRBJ2-7; D is perhaps TRBD1 (6 bases). CDR1 and CDR2 from the germline V gene are MDHEN and SYDVKM. Trimming shortened V by 6 bases and J by 3 bases, and 15 bases separated the two germline ends. This CDR3 has 14 amino acids. The CDR3 nucleotides read TGTGCCAGCAGCTTACGACAGGAGAACTACGAGCAGTACTTC. Its translation: CASSLRQENYEQYF.

V usage is TRBV29-1 and J usage is TRBJ2-5, with 9 bases identical to TRBD2. The germline gives CDR1 SQVTM, CDR2 ANQGSEA. The trim removed 4 bases at V and 5 bases at J, leaving 14 bases unmatched. This CDR3 comprises 16 residues. Here the CDR3 reads CSVALGRGGAGETQYF. The CDR3, as DNA: TGCAGCGTTGCCCTCGGCCGCGGGGGGGCCGGTGAGACCCAGTACTTC.

The chain has TRBV7-2 and TRBJ2-2; TRBD1 aligns across 8 bases. Looked up from germline, CDR1 is SGHTA and CDR2 is FQGNSA. V lost 5 bases, J lost 7 bases, and 6 bases stayed unmatched. This CDR3 contains 14 residues. This CDR3 reads CASSVRGLGGELFF. The CDR3 coding sequence is TGTGCCAGCAGCGTCAGGGGGCTAGGCGGGGAGCTGTTTTTT.

V gene TRBV6-5 combines with J gene TRBJ1-4; D gene uncertain. In germline, CDR1 is MNHEY, CDR2 SVGAGI. The length of the CDR3 is 12 residues. Trimming took off 5 bases at V and 7 bases at J, with 8 bases between the two ends. The CDR3 DNA reads as TGTGCCAGCAGTCCTAGAGGTGAAAAACTGTTTTTT. It codes for CASSPRGEKLFF.

The chain recombines TRBV4-3 with TRBJ1-1; no reliable D call. CDR1 is LGHNA and CDR2 is YSLEER in the germline V gene. The CDR3 sequence is 15 residues long. Trimming cost V 1 base and J 4 bases, with 13 bases left between them. The CDR3 here is CASSQGSPSITEAFF. CDR3 bases: TGCGCCAGCAGCCAAGGTTCACCAAGTATCACTGAAGCTTTCTTT.

V usage is TRBV15 and J usage is TRBJ2-7; TRBD2 matches 7 bases. V lost 9 bases to trimming and J lost 6 bases; unmatched junction nucleotides: 14. Germline-derived CDR1 and CDR2 are LNHNV and YYDKDF (reference sequence). The CDR3 covers 14 residues. In DNA form, the CDR3 reads TGTGCCACGGGGGAAGCGGGACCCTTTTTCGAGCAGTACTTC. Its translation: CATGEAGPFFEQYF.

V gene TRBV19 combines with J gene TRBJ1-6; D is undetermined. Germline V gene sequence: CDR1 LNHDA, CDR2 SQIVND (reference sequence). V gave up 7 bases and J gave up 7 bases, with 14 bases separating them. This CDR3 has 14 residues. The CDR3 coding sequence is TGTGCCAGTAATAGGGAAAGGTTAAATTCACCCCTCCACTTT. It translates to CASNRERLNSPLHF.

The rearrangement joins TRBV15 to TRBJ1-6; 7 bases map to TRBD1. Per germline, CDR1 LNHNV and CDR2 YYDKDF (reference sequence). This CDR3 spans 14 amino acids. J gave up 9 bases and V 4 bases, and 6 bases lay outside the gene matches. The CDR3 is CATSTDRAGSPLHF. The CDR3 nucleotides read TGTGCCACCAGCACAGACAGGGCAGGTTCACCCCTCCACTTT. Variable domain in full (rest from reference TRBV15 and TRBJ1-6): DAMVIQNPRYQVTQFGKPVTLSCSQTLNHNVMYWYQQKSSQAPKLLFHYYDKDFNNEADTPDNFQSRRPNTSFCFLDIRSPGLGDTAMYLCATSTDRAGSPLHFGNGTRLTVT.

The gene calls are TRBV13 and TRBJ2-1, with 10 bases aligning to TRBD2. V shed 7 bases, J shed 1 base, and the junction held 7 bases outside the gene matches. The CDR3 extends over 16 amino acids. Germline V gives CDR1 PRHDT, CDR2 FYEKMQ (reference sequence). CDR3 nucleotide sequence: TGTGCCAGCAAAGCGGGAGGGGTATCATCCTACAATGAGCAGTTCTTC. This translates into CASKAGGVSSYNEQFF.

The chain uses TRBV9 and TRBJ1-4, with D tentatively TRBD1 (5 bases). This CDR3 is built from 14 residues. V was pared by 5 bases and J by 8 bases, with 16 bases between. Germline loops: CDR1 SGDLS, CDR2 YYNGEE. As DNA, the CDR3 is TGTGCCAGCAGTCTGACAGTGGCGGAAGAAAAACTGTTTTTT. Translated, it gives CASSLTVAEEKLFF.

This clone was found a few times. The chain recombines TRBV7-9 with TRBJ1-2; D might be TRBD1 (5 bases). Trimming took off 5 bases at V and 10 bases at J, with 17 bases between the two ends. This CDR3 contains 13 residues. Per germline, CDR1 SEHNR and CDR2 FQNEAQ (reference sequence). CDR3 sequence reads: CASSPQVRNAYTF. CDR3 coding DNA: TGTGCCAGCAGCCCACAGGTACGGAACGCCTACACCTTC. Looking up the rest from reference TRBV7-9 and TRBJ1-2 gives the full variable domain: DTGVSQNPRHKITKRGQNVTFRCDPISEHNRLYWYRQTLGQGPEFLTYFQNEAQLEKSRLLSDRFSAERPKGSFSTLEIQRTEQGDSAMYLCASSPQVRNAYTFGSGTRLTVV.

The rearrangement uses TRBV19 and TRBJ1-5; D not resolved. The CDR3 length is 15 residues. Germline V gene data show CDR1 as LNHDA and CDR2 as SQIVND (reference sequence). V lost 4 bases to trimming and J lost 4 bases, with 14 bases between them. As DNA, the CDR3 is TGTGCCAGTAGTACCCCGCAGGTAGGGAATCAGCCCCAGCATTTT. It specifies CASSTPQVGNQPQHF.

This clone has only a few counts. This chain links TRBV6-5 with TRBJ1-2; D remains ambiguous. The CDR3 runs to 13 residues. The ends were cut back, 0 bases at V and 6 bases at J, with 8 bases in the middle. The germline gives CDR1 MNHEY, CDR2 SVGAGI. The CDR3 spells CASSYSKVNGYTF. The DNA for the CDR3 is TGTGCCAGCAGTTACTCGAAAGTAAATGGCTACACCTTC.

The chain links TRBV2 to TRBJ2-7; 7 positions agree with TRBD1. The CDR3 covers 12 residues. Germline V gene data show CDR1 as SNHLY and CDR2 as FYNNEI. The V segment lost 10 bases and the J segment 6 bases; nucleotides outside the gene matches: 9. The CDR3 nucleotides are TGTGCCACCTCGACAGGGCCCCGCGAGCAGTACTTC. Translating gives CATSTGPREQYF.

This clone was detected only once. V gene TRBV4-1 combines with J gene TRBJ1-6; TRBD1 matches 7 bases. The germline CDR1 and CDR2 sequences are MGHRA and YSYEKL. This CDR3 contains 17 residues. The V and J ends lost 1 base and 5 bases, in that order; junction bases with no gene match: 8. The CDR3 sequence: CASSQVGRGTDNSPLHF. CDR3 DNA: TGCGCCAGCAGCCAAGTAGGCAGGGGGACCGATAATTCACCCCTCCACTTT.

This chain connects TRBV5-4 to TRBJ2-5, with TRBD2 matching over 11 bases. The CDR3 runs to 14 residues. The germline V gene has CDR1 SGHNT and CDR2 YYREEE (reference sequence). The CDR3 DNA reads as TGTGCGTCGGGGACTAGCGGCCTCCAAGAGACCCAGTACTTC. Its protein is CASGTSGLQETQYF.

The DNA for the CDR3 is TGTGCCAGCAGTGAGAGCTATGGCTACACCTTC. It specifies CASSESYGYTF. The rearrangement uses TRBV25-1 and TRBJ1-2; D gene unclear. Per germline, CDR1 MGHDK and CDR2 SYGVNS. V was shortened by 3 bases and J by 4 bases, with 3 bases between the two germline ends. CDR3 length: 11 amino acids.

V gene TRBV5-6 combines with J gene TRBJ2-3; 8 bases map to TRBD2. The CDR3 contains 11 residues. Germline V gene sequence: CDR1 SGHDT, CDR2 YYEEEE. The V gene end was trimmed by 2 bases and the J gene end by 13 bases; junction bases not matched to a gene: 3. The CDR3 loop is CASSFSGAEYF. As DNA, the CDR3 is TGTGCCAGCAGCTTTAGCGGGGCTGAGTATTTT.

V is TRBV18 and J is TRBJ1-1; D not resolved. Germline CDR1 is KGHSH and CDR2 is LQKENI. Trimming left V 3 bases short and J 3 bases short, with 11 bases between. The CDR3 is 14 amino acids. The CDR3 DNA reads TGTGCCAGCTCACCGTGGGTCCAGGACACTGAAGCTTTCTTT. Translating it yields CASSPWVQDTEAFF.

The chain recombines TRBV6-6 with TRBJ2-5, with TRBD2 matching over 12 bases. After removal of 5 bases from V and 6 bases from J, the junction contained 10 bases not matched to a gene. This CDR3 is 16 amino acids long. Germline CDR1 reads MNHNY; CDR2 reads SVGAGI (reference sequence). This CDR3 reads CASSRTSTSGRKTQYF. The CDR3 coding sequence is TGTGCCAGCAGTCGAACCTCGACTAGCGGGAGAAAGACCCAGTACTTC.

The V and J genes are TRBV21-1 and TRBJ2-4. TRBV21-1 is given as a pseudogene. CDR3 length: 16 residues. CDR3 DNA: TGTGCCAGCAGCAAATGGTCGTGTAGGGTGAGAGACATTCAGTACTTC. This encodes CASSKWSCRVRDIQYF.

The CDR3 DNA sequence: TGTGCCAGCAGTTCCCGGACAGGGGCTAACTATGGCTACACCTTC. Its translation: CASSSRTGANYGYTF. The V call is TRBV6-2 or TRBV6-3, the J call TRBJ1-2, with TRBD1 identical over 9 bases. Trimming took 4 bases from V and 0 from J; bases not matched to a gene: 3. The CDR3 extends over 15 amino acids. The germline gives CDR1 MNHEY, CDR2 SVGEGT.

The chain employs TRBV18 and TRBJ2-7; D gene ambiguous. The CDR3 is 15 amino acids. CDR1 is KGHSH, CDR2 LQKENI, per germline. V gave up 3 bases and J gave up 3 bases, with 15 bases separating them. CDR3 amino acids: CASSPSLGIFYEQYF. Written as DNA, the CDR3 is TGTGCCAGCTCACCGTCTTTGGGAATTTTCTACGAGCAGTACTTC.

The genes are TRBV6-1 and TRBJ2-7; D possibly corresponds to TRBD1 (5 bases). The CDR3 loop spans 14 amino acids. From germline, CDR1 is MNHNS and CDR2 SASEGT. Trimming took 2 bases from V and 7 from J, leaving 15 bases between them. The CDR3 DNA sequence: TGTGCCAGCAGTGAAAAGCAGGGCTGGGGTGAGCAGTACTTC. Amino acid sequence: CASSEKQGWGEQYF.

The V call is TRBV7-3, the J call TRBJ2-2, with D maybe TRBD1 (5 bases). Trimming pared 5 bases from V and 1 base from J, leaving 8 bases between. The CDR3 extends over 14 amino acids. Germline values: CDR1 SGHTA, CDR2 FQGTGA. DNA for the CDR3: TGTGCCAGCAGCGTCCAGGGGAACACCGGGGAGCTGTTTTTT. Translating gives CASSVQGNTGELFF.

The gene calls are TRBV6-2 or TRBV6-3 and TRBJ2-3, with D maybe TRBD2 (7 bases). CDR3 size: 14 residues. V was shortened by 5 bases and J by 0 bases, with 9 bases between the two germline ends. Germline V CDR1 and CDR2: MNHEY, SVGEGT. This CDR3 reads CASSRGGSTDTQYF. The CDR3 nucleotides are TGTGCCAGCAGTCGCGGGGGCAGCACAGATACGCAGTATTTT.

V is TRBV11-2 and J is TRBJ1-1, with TRBD1 matching over 7 bases. Germline loops: CDR1 SGHAT, CDR2 FQNNGV. CDR3 length: 16 residues. Trimming took 7 bases from V and 5 from J; bases not matched to a gene: 16. This chain's CDR3 is CASILFPGTEGTEAFF. CDR3 nucleotides: TGTGCCAGCATACTCTTTCCCGGGACAGAGGGGACTGAAGCTTTCTTT.

The CDR3 region is CASSLGGGTSRNEQFF. In nucleotides, the CDR3 is TGCGCCAGCAGCTTGGGGGGTGGGACTAGCCGCAATGAGCAGTTCTTC. The chain couples TRBV5-1 to TRBJ2-1, with 9 bases aligning to TRBD2. This CDR3 is built from 16 residues. V lost 0 bases, J lost 6 bases, and 7 bases stayed unmatched. Looked up from germline, CDR1 is SGHRS and CDR2 is YFSETQ.

The chain recombines TRBV7-9 with TRBJ1-2, with TRBD1 matching 8 bases. CDR3 size: 14 residues. Germline-derived CDR1 and CDR2 are SEHNR and FQNEAQ (reference sequence). With V trimmed by 1 base and J by 9 bases, 7 bases remained unmatched. In DNA, the CDR3 is TGTGCCAGCAGCTTAGTGCCCCAGGGGGCTCGCTACACCTTC. It translates to CASSLVPQGARYTF.